What follows are 31 T cell receptor beta chains derived from one specimen sequenced in a study of blood T cell repertoires in COVID-19. Sequenced by immunoSEQ multiplex PCR; TCRdb stores in-frame clones only, minus some. The table records around 260,000 clones, around 86% of them present only once. What was sequenced was peripheral blood. The receptor set was obtained from a woman between 35 and 50 years old who had recovered from COVID-19.

CDR3 sequence reads: CASSQEGLGNQPQHF. CDR3 DNA sequence: TGCGCCAGCAGCCAAGAGGGCCTGGGCAATCAGCCCCAGCATTTT. This rearrangement joins TRBV4-1 to TRBJ1-5; no clear D. In germline, CDR1 is MGHRA, CDR2 YSYEKL. Trimming removed 0 bases from V and 2 bases from J, with 8 bases in between. The CDR3 has 15 amino acids.

J is TRBJ2-1 and V is TRBV7-6; a possible D gene is TRBD2 (5 bases). This CDR3 comprises 14 residues. Trimming cost V 4 bases and J 3 bases, with 10 bases left between them. Germline CDR1 reads SGHVS; CDR2 reads FNYEAQ. The CDR3 nucleotides are TGTGCCAGCAGCTCTCCGGGAAGCTACAATGAGCAGTTCTTC. Translated: CASSSPGSYNEQFF.

Comments on this clone: The junction departs from the called germline gene at one end, perhaps through a read error. V is TRBV3-1 (or the pseudogene TRBV3-2) and J is TRBJ2-6, with 7 bases lining up with TRBD1. CDR3 length: 16 residues. Germline lookup yields CDR1 LGHDT and CDR2 YNNKEL (reference sequence). The CDR3 coding sequence is TGTGCCAGCAGCCAAGAAGGGACAGCAGGGGTCAACGTCCTGACTTTC. This sequence encodes CASSQEGTAGVNVLTF.

The chain links TRBV27 to TRBJ2-7; possibly TRBD1 for D (5 bases). Germline CDR1 reads MNHEY; CDR2 reads SMNVEV (reference sequence). The length of the CDR3 is 13 residues. The ends were cut back, 2 bases at V and 6 bases at J, with 11 bases in the middle. CDR3: CASSLGRTFEQYF. In DNA, the CDR3 is TGTGCCAGCAGTTTAGGTCGGACATTCGAGCAGTACTTC.

This chain's CDR3 is CASSFSSGRNEQFF. Here the CDR3 DNA reads TGTGCCAGCAGTTTCTCCAGCGGGAGGAATGAGCAGTTCTTC. The chain joins TRBV28 to TRBJ2-1, with TRBD2 matching over 9 bases. Per the germline V gene, CDR1 is MDHEN and CDR2 is SYDVKM. J was trimmed by 7 bases and V by 3 bases; bases with no gene match: 4. CDR3 length: 14 residues.

The V gene is TRBV11-2, the J gene TRBJ2-7; D possibly corresponds to TRBD2 (6 bases). The CDR3 is 13 amino acids. Germline CDR1 is SGHAT and CDR2 is FQNNGV. V shed 0 bases and J shed 7 bases, with 10 bases lying between them. The CDR3 nucleotides read TGTGCCAGCAGCTTAGATCCAGGGAGGGAGCAGTACTTC. Amino acids: CASSLDPGREQYF.

The J gene is TRBJ2-7, the V gene TRBV24-1, with D maybe TRBD1 (6 bases). V gave up 1 base and J gave up 5 bases, with 23 bases separating them. There are 18 residues in the CDR3. Germline lookup yields CDR1 KGHDR and CDR2 SFDVKD. The DNA for the CDR3 is TGTGCCACCAGTGATTTTACCAGCGTAGGACAGCCCCTTGACGAGCAGTACTTC. This codes for CATSDFTSVGQPLDEQYF.

As regards this clone: Different DNA sequences within this sample yield the same CDR3. The chain employs TRBV2 and TRBJ2-7, with 10 nucleotides matching TRBD2. The CDR3 sequence is 15 residues long. The trim removed 3 bases at V and 2 bases at J, leaving 4 bases unmatched. Germline CDR1 is SNHLY and CDR2 is FYNNEI. The CDR3 sequence: CASSDRLAGAYEQYF. The CDR3 DNA sequence: TGTGCCAGCAGTGATCGTCTAGCGGGAGCCTACGAGCAGTACTTC.

The genes are TRBV9 and TRBJ2-2, with TRBD2 matching over 10 bases. After removal of 3 bases from V and 5 bases from J, the junction contained 10 bases not matched to a gene. Germline CDR1 SGDLS, CDR2 YYNGEE. The CDR3 has 17 amino acids. The CDR3, as DNA: TGTGCCAGCAGCGCGACGAGCGGGAGGGCTGGAACCGGGGAGCTGTTTTTT. Translated: CASSATSGRAGTGELFF. The full variable domain, rest sourced from reference TRBV9 and TRBJ2-2, is DSGVTQTPKHLITATGQRVTLRCSPRSGDLSVYWYQQSLDQGLQFLIQYYNGEERAKGNILERFSAQQFPDLHSELNLSSLELGDSALYFCASSATSGRAGTGELFFGEGSRLTVL.

This chain joins TRBV5-1 and TRBJ1-2; D is undetermined. This CDR3 has 13 residues. V shed 0 bases and J shed 3 bases, with 6 bases lying between them. From germline, CDR1 is SGHRS and CDR2 YFSETQ. The CDR3 bases are TGCGCCAGCAGCTTGGACGGGGACTATGGCTACACCTTC. It codes for CASSLDGDYGYTF.

This sequence joins TRBV9 and TRBJ2-7; the match to TRBD2 covers 7 bases. Germline V gene data show CDR1 as SGDLS and CDR2 as YYNGEE. J gave up 7 bases and V 0 bases, and 13 bases lay outside the gene matches. The length of the CDR3 is 16 residues. The CDR3: CASSVADDREVVEQYF. The CDR3 nucleotides are TGTGCCAGCAGCGTAGCTGACGACCGGGAGGTTGTTGAGCAGTACTTC. The entire variable domain, with the rest obtained from reference TRBV9 and TRBJ2-7, is as follows: DSGVTQTPKHLITATGQRVTLRCSPRSGDLSVYWYQQSLDQGLQFLIQYYNGEERAKGNILERFSAQQFPDLHSELNLSSLELGDSALYFCASSVADDREVVEQYFGPGTRLTVT.

The chain joins TRBV27 to TRBJ2-1; TRBD1 might be the D (5 bases). Germline CDR1 MNHEY, CDR2 SMNVEV (reference sequence). This CDR3 has 15 amino acids. Trimming shortened V by 5 bases and J by 7 bases, and 18 bases separated the two germline ends. The CDR3 DNA reads as TGTGCCAGCAGTCCTATAGGGCAGGGTCGAAATGAGCAGTTCTTC. This sequence encodes CASSPIGQGRNEQFF.

The chain links TRBV7-2 to TRBJ2-1; tentative D call: TRBD1 (5 bases). With 7 bases removed from V and 0 bases from J, the gap between germline ends came to 13 bases. The CDR3 covers 15 residues. Germline values: CDR1 SGHTA, CDR2 FQGNSA. The CDR3 DNA sequence: TGTGCCAGCAAAAGGGGCGAAAACTCCTACAATGAGCAGTTCTTC. Its translation: CASKRGENSYNEQFF.

This chain connects TRBV19 to TRBJ1-5; D is uncertain. V shed 2 bases and J shed 3 bases, with 8 bases lying between them. Germline loops: CDR1 LNHDA, CDR2 SQIVND (reference sequence). The CDR3 totals 14 residues. The CDR3 DNA is TGTGCCAGTAGTATACAGAAGAACAATCAGCCCCAGCATTTT. As protein: CASSIQKNNQPQHF.

This clone was seen a handful of times. The chain links TRBV25-1 to TRBJ2-1; 12 nucleotides agree with TRBD2. Looked up from germline, CDR1 is MGHDK and CDR2 is SYGVNS. The CDR3 contains 16 residues. The V gene end was trimmed by 7 bases and the J gene end by 6 bases; junction bases not matched to a gene: 10. The CDR3 coding sequence is TGTGCCAGCACCCATTGGACTAGCGGGACTGGCAATGAGCAGTTCTTC. This codes for CASTHWTSGTGNEQFF.

This chain uses TRBV10-3 with TRBJ2-1; possible D gene TRBD2, 6 bases. V was clipped by 10 bases and J by 0 bases, with 16 bases between them. Germline CDR1 and CDR2: ENHRY and SYGVKD. The length of the CDR3 is 15 residues. The CDR3 nucleotides read TGTGCCACCCTTCCGGGACTCAGCTCCTACAATGAGCAGTTCTTC. It is translated as CATLPGLSSYNEQFF.

V usage is TRBV10-1 and J usage is TRBJ2-7, with 14 bases identical to TRBD2. The CDR3 is 15 amino acids. Trimming cost V 6 bases and J 6 bases; bases outside gene matches: 7. Germline CDR1 and CDR2: WNHNN and SYGVQD (reference sequence). The CDR3 bases are TGCGCCAGCAGCGCCGGGACTAGCGGGAGAGGCGAGCAGTACTTC. Encoded protein: CASSAGTSGRGEQYF.

The chain recombines TRBV5-1 with TRBJ1-2; 9 positions match TRBD1. CDR3 size: 14 residues. Trimming removed 3 bases from V and 8 bases from J; junction bases left unmatched: 8. The germline V gene encodes CDR1 SGHRS and CDR2 YFSETQ. CDR3 protein: CASSSGTGPGGYTF. CDR3 DNA sequence: TGCGCCAGCAGCTCCGGGACAGGGCCGGGGGGCTACACCTTC.

The rearrangement links TRBV9 to TRBJ2-7; no firm D call. Per germline, CDR1 SGDLS and CDR2 YYNGEE. Trimming removed 3 bases from V and 3 bases from J, with 13 bases in between. The CDR3 contains 14 residues. The CDR3 protein is CASSGGGADYEQYF. The CDR3, as DNA: TGTGCCAGCAGCGGAGGCGGTGCGGACTACGAGCAGTACTTC.

Only a few counts were recorded for this clone. Other DNA sequences in the sample encode the same CDR3. The gene calls are TRBV27 and TRBJ1-1; D is ambiguous. V was shortened by 3 bases and J by 4 bases, with 9 bases between the two germline ends. This CDR3 comprises 13 residues. Germline CDR1 reads MNHEY; CDR2 reads SMNVEV (reference sequence). CDR3 coding DNA: TGTGCCAGCAGTTTCGGAGGGAGCACTGAAGCTTTCTTT. Translation gives CASSFGGSTEAFF.

The genes are TRBV3-1 (or the pseudogene TRBV3-2) and TRBJ2-1; TRBD2 might be the D (6 bases). The V and J ends lost 0 bases and 0 bases respectively, with 21 bases between them. This CDR3 comprises 20 residues. CDR1 and CDR2 from the germline V gene are LGHDT and YNNKEL (reference sequence). The CDR3 nucleotides are TGTGCCAGCAGCCAAGAGTCATTCTTCGGGATAGCGGACTCCTACAATGAGCAGTTCTTC. Translating it yields CASSQESFFGIADSYNEQFF.

This chain connects TRBV27 to TRBJ2-3; D is ambiguous. CDR3 length: 16 residues. The V gene's germline CDR1 is MNHEY and CDR2 SMNVEV (reference sequence). Deletions cut 3 bases from V and 2 bases from J, with 15 bases between. The CDR3 reads CASSLMAASLTDTQYF. For the CDR3, the DNA is TGTGCCAGCAGTTTGATGGCGGCCTCGCTCACAGATACGCAGTATTTT.

The genes are TRBV27 and TRBJ2-1, with TRBD2 matching over 7 bases. The CDR3 totals 15 residues. J gave up 6 bases and V 5 bases, and 10 bases lay outside the gene matches. Looked up from germline, CDR1 is MNHEY and CDR2 is SMNVEV (reference sequence). The CDR3 here is CASSLRAGGTNEQFF. The CDR3 DNA reads as TGTGCCAGCAGTCTCAGGGCCGGGGGGACCAATGAGCAGTTCTTC.

This clone came up once. V gene TRBV18 combines with J gene TRBJ2-7; 8 nucleotides align to TRBD1. V lost 5 bases and J lost 5; bases outside the gene matches: 11. This CDR3 has 15 residues. CDR1 is KGHSH and CDR2 is LQKENI in the germline V gene. The CDR3: CASSERGQGGDEQYF. The CDR3 bases are TGTGCCAGCTCAGAGAGAGGACAGGGAGGCGACGAGCAGTACTTC.

CDR3 in DNA: TGTGCCAGCTCACTACAGGGGGCGGTTGATTCACCCCTCCACTTT. This codes for CASSLQGAVDSPLHF. The gene calls are TRBV18 and TRBJ1-6; 9 bases map to TRBD1. V was pared by 4 bases and J by 8 bases, with 6 bases of the junction left unmatched. In germline, CDR1 is KGHSH, CDR2 LQKENI. The CDR3 length is 15 residues.

The chain carries TRBV10-3 and TRBJ1-1; D unclear. This CDR3 region has 16 residues. The V gene lost 0 bases and the J gene lost 5 bases, with 16 bases spanning the gap. Per germline, CDR1 ENHRY and CDR2 SYGVKD. The CDR3 sequence is CAISESNHGDGTEAFF. The CDR3 DNA reads TGTGCCATCAGTGAGTCGAATCACGGGGATGGGACTGAAGCTTTCTTT.

The rearrangement links TRBV19 to TRBJ2-1, with a tentative D call TRBD1 (6 bases). Germline values: CDR1 LNHDA, CDR2 SQIVND (reference sequence). The CDR3 spans 13 residues. Deletions cut 11 bases from V and 5 bases from J, with 16 bases between. The CDR3, as DNA: TGTGCCTCTAAAGATAAGGGGGACAATGAGCAGTTCTTC. It translates to CASKDKGDNEQFF.

The chain joins TRBV5-1 to TRBJ2-2; 7 bases are shared with TRBD1. The CDR3 length is 15 residues. V was pared by 4 bases and J by 2 bases, with 5 bases of the junction left unmatched. Germline assignment: CDR1 SGHRS and CDR2 YFSETQ. The CDR3 here is CASSQRQGNTGELFF. The CDR3 nucleotides are TGCGCCAGCAGCCAGCGACAGGGAAACACCGGGGAGCTGTTTTTT.

The chain couples TRBV3-1 (or the pseudogene TRBV3-2) to TRBJ2-1; 11 nucleotides align to TRBD2. The CDR3 contains 15 residues. Losses at the gene ends were 4 bases for V and 5 bases for J; bases not matched to a gene: 4. Per the germline V gene, CDR1 is LGHDT and CDR2 is YNNKEL (reference sequence). The CDR3 reads CASSPRLAGNNEQFF. The CDR3 DNA reads as TGTGCCAGCAGCCCTCGACTAGCGGGAAACAATGAGCAGTTCTTC.

CDR3 bases: TGCAGCGTTGCCCGAGCGGGCAATGGCGATGAGCAGTTCTTC. Translated: CSVARAGNGDEQFF. The rearrangement links TRBV29-1 to TRBJ2-1; D perhaps matches TRBD2 (6 bases). CDR1 is SQVTM and CDR2 is ANQGSEA in the germline V gene. The V end lost 4 bases, the J end lost 8 bases, and 18 bases lay between the germline ends. The CDR3 loop spans 14 amino acids.

J is TRBJ2-3 and V is TRBV24-1, with 11 bases that match TRBD1. The CDR3 consists of 16 residues. Trimming cost V 5 bases and J 5 bases; bases outside gene matches: 8. Germline V gene lookup returns CDR1 KGHDR and CDR2 SFDVKD. The CDR3 reads CATSAAGQGAVDTQYF. In DNA form, the CDR3 reads TGTGCCACCAGTGCCGCCGGACAGGGGGCAGTAGATACGCAGTATTTT.